A selection of T cell receptor beta chains follows, all from one sample in a study of blood T cell repertoires in COVID-19. Profiled with immunoSEQ multiplex PCR; TCRdb holds only in-frame clones, not every one. The sample holds about 160,000 clones; approximately 81% are singletons and the top ten take approximately 10%. The sequenced sample consisted of peripheral blood. All receptors come from an elderly woman with active or convalescent COVID-19. CDR3s include the opening cysteine and the closing phenylalanine or tryptophan. A D gene is named only where the DNA matches it firmly. Some rows mark clone size as missing; the rest say once, few, many or name a class of expanded clone.

J gene: TRBJ1-5; D gene: TRBD1; V gene: TRBV5-1; clone size: -; CDR3 DNA: TGCGCCAGCAGCTTGGGGGGGACAGGACTGGAGCCCCAGCATTTT; CDR3 protein: CASSLGGTGLEPQHF
J gene: TRBJ1-2; D gene: TRBD1; V gene: TRBV5-6; clone size: -; CDR3 DNA: TGTGCCAGCCATGACGGGACAGGGGGCGGGGTACTCGGCTACACCTTC; CDR3 protein: CASHDGTGGGVLGYTF
J gene: TRBJ1-5; D gene: TRBD1; V gene: TRBV28; clone size: -; CDR3 DNA: TGTGCCAGCAGTTTATCCCTCGGGACAGGGGCCTACAATCAGCCCCAGCATTTT; CDR3 protein: CASSLSLGTGAYNQPQHF
J gene: TRBJ2-3; D gene: TRBD2; V gene: TRBV28; clone size: few; CDR3 DNA: TGTGCCAGCAGTTCGACTAGCCATCCCACAGATACGCAGTATTTT; CDR3 protein: CASSSTSHPTDTQYF
J gene: TRBJ1-1; D gene: TRBD1; V gene: TRBV19; clone size: -; CDR3 DNA: TGTGCCAGTAGTATAGACCCACCATCAGACAGGGGAAGGGCTGAAGCTTTCTTT; CDR3 protein: CASSIDPPSDRGRAEAFF
J gene: TRBJ1-1; D gene: TRBD1; V gene: TRBV19; clone size: -; CDR3 DNA: TGTGCCAGTAGCGTGGCCGACAGGGCTGAAGCTTTCTTT; CDR3 protein: CASSVADRAEAFF
J gene: TRBJ1-6; D gene: -; V gene: TRBV5-1; clone size: -; CDR3 DNA: TGCGCCAGCAGCTTGGCGGTCGGGGGTGGTAATTCACCCCTCCACTTT; CDR3 protein: CASSLAVGGGNSPLHF
J gene: TRBJ2-2; D gene: TRBD2; V gene: TRBV7-9; clone size: -; CDR3 DNA: TGTGCCAGCAGCATACTAGCGGTTACCGGGGAGCTGTTTTTT; CDR3 protein: CASSILAVTGELFF
J gene: TRBJ1-1; D gene: TRBD1; V gene: TRBV5-1; clone size: -; CDR3 DNA: TGCGCCAGCAGCCCGGGACAGGGGGAAACTGAAGCTTTCTTT; CDR3 protein: CASSPGQGETEAFF
J gene: TRBJ1-2; D gene: -; V gene: TRBV7-3; clone size: once; CDR3 DNA: TGTGCCAGCAGCTTAGCCCCGGGCGGGAGAAGCGGAGAAGGCTACACCTTC; CDR3 protein: CASSLAPGGRSGEGYTF
J gene: TRBJ1-1; D gene: -; V gene: TRBV19; clone size: -; CDR3 DNA: TGTGCCAGTAGTATATTCTTTTTGGCGGCAAACACTGAAGCTTTCTTT; CDR3 protein: CASSIFFLAANTEAFF
J gene: TRBJ2-5; D gene: TRBD1; V gene: TRBV2; clone size: -; CDR3 DNA: TGTGCCAGCAGCAAGGGACAGGGAGAGACCCAGTACTTC; CDR3 protein: CASSKGQGETQYF
J gene: TRBJ1-6; D gene: -; V gene: TRBV30; clone size: -; CDR3 DNA: -; CDR3 protein: CAWSVRGQHFGNSPLHF
J gene: TRBJ1-2; D gene: -; V gene: TRBV21-1; clone size: -; CDR3 DNA: TGTGCCAGCAGCAAATATATCGGGACAGGGGCCCTTTCTAACTATGGCTACACCTTC; CDR3 protein: CASSKYIGTGALSNYGYTF
J gene: TRBJ2-1; D gene: -; V gene: TRBV19; clone size: -; CDR3 DNA: TGTGCCAGTAGTATCGGGCAGGGCAATGAGCAGTTCTTC; CDR3 protein: CASSIGQGNEQFF
J gene: TRBJ1-1; D gene: TRBD1; V gene: TRBV5-6; clone size: -; CDR3 DNA: TGTGCCAGCAGCTCTAAACGACAGGGCGATACTGAAGCTTTCTTT; CDR3 protein: CASSSKRQGDTEAFF
J gene: TRBJ2-7; D gene: TRBD2; V gene: TRBV25-1; clone size: once; CDR3 DNA: TGTGCCAGCAGTGAACGGGCTAGCGGGATTACTTACGAGCAGTACTTC; CDR3 protein: CASSERASGITYEQYF
J gene: TRBJ2-7; D gene: TRBD2; V gene: TRBV28; clone size: -; CDR3 DNA: TGTGCCAGCAGTTTACTAGCGGGTATCTACGAGCAGTACTTC; CDR3 protein: CASSLLAGIYEQYF
J gene: TRBJ2-5; D gene: TRBD2; V gene: TRBV11-1; clone size: -; CDR3 DNA: TGTGCCAGCAGCACCCGACTAGCGGGAAAAGAGACCCAGTACTTC; CDR3 protein: CASSTRLAGKETQYF
J gene: TRBJ1-1; D gene: -; V gene: TRBV2; clone size: once; CDR3 DNA: TGTGCCAGCAGTGAAGAACAGTACACTGAAGCTTTCTTT; CDR3 protein: CASSEEQYTEAFF
J gene: TRBJ1-1; D gene: -; V gene: TRBV5-1; clone size: -; CDR3 DNA: TGCGCCAGCAGGGAGGGAATTAACACTGAAGCTTTCTTT; CDR3 protein: CASREGINTEAFF
J gene: TRBJ1-5; D gene: -; V gene: TRBV6-5; clone size: -; CDR3 DNA: TGTGCCACCCGGGGGGGAGGTTTTCAGCCCCAGCATTTT; CDR3 protein: CATRGGGFQPQHF
J gene: TRBJ2-1; D gene: -; V gene: TRBV9; clone size: -; CDR3 DNA: TGTGCCAGCAGCGTGGGGTCTAGCCCAGGTTTAAAGGATGAGCAGTTCTTC; CDR3 protein: CASSVGSSPGLKDEQFF
J gene: TRBJ2-1; D gene: TRBD2; V gene: TRBV5-4; clone size: -; CDR3 DNA: TGTGCCAGCAGCCCGGCCCCGGGACTAGCAGTTTCCTACAATGAGCAGTTCTTC; CDR3 protein: CASSPAPGLAVSYNEQFF
J gene: TRBJ1-3; D gene: TRBD1; V gene: TRBV3-1/TRBV3-2; clone size: once; CDR3 DNA: TGTGCCAGCCAGGGGGCTGGAAACACCATATATTTT; CDR3 protein: CASQGAGNTIYF
J gene: TRBJ1-2; D gene: TRBD1; V gene: TRBV2; clone size: -; CDR3 DNA: TGTGCCAGCAGTGAAGGGGCCCGTGCCAGGGGGGACTTTGGCTACACCTTC; CDR3 protein: CASSEGARARGDFGYTF
J gene: TRBJ2-7; D gene: TRBD2; V gene: TRBV9; clone size: -; CDR3 DNA: TGTGCCAGCAGCGTAGAGGGAGGGGCCTACGAGCAGTACTTC; CDR3 protein: CASSVEGGAYEQYF
J gene: TRBJ1-5; D gene: -; V gene: TRBV28; clone size: -; CDR3 DNA: TGTGCCAGCAGTTTATGGCCGCAGGGTGGGAGCAATCAGCCCCAGCATTTT; CDR3 protein: CASSLWPQGGSNQPQHF
J gene: TRBJ1-2; D gene: -; V gene: TRBV6-1; clone size: -; CDR3 DNA: TGTGCCAGCAGTGAGTATCCAACAGCTCGATATGGCTACACCTTC; CDR3 protein: CASSEYPTARYGYTF